These 7 T cell receptor beta chains share one sample of origin, sequenced in a study of blood T cell repertoires in COVID-19. Clones were read by immunoSEQ multiplex PCR, and TCRdb kept only the in-frame ones, dropping some. Here the sample spans 50,000 to 65,000 clones, around 90% being singletons. The source material was peripheral blood. The receptors stem from a human donor in a cohort sampled during active COVID-19.

The chain carries TRBV29-1 and TRBJ2-1; the D is unclear. From germline, CDR1 is SQVTM and CDR2 ANQGSEA. V lost 5 bases and J lost 0, with 14 bases in between. The CDR3 length is 15 residues. The CDR3 region is CSVSSGSSSYNEQFF. The CDR3 DNA is TGCAGCGTTAGCTCCGGGTCGAGCTCCTACAATGAGCAGTTCTTC.

This clone was observed once. The chain carries TRBV13 and TRBJ2-2; a possible D gene is TRBD2 (7 bases). The germline V and J ends were trimmed by 2 bases and 4 bases, with 11 bases remaining between them. CDR3 length: 15 amino acids. CDR1 PRHDT and CDR2 FYEKMQ come from the germline V gene (reference sequence). CDR3 amino acids: CASSLWGGTTGELFF. DNA of the CDR3: TGTGCCAGCAGCTTATGGGGGGGCACCACCGGGGAGCTGTTTTTT.

The gene calls are TRBV2 and TRBJ2-7; TRBD1 might be the D (7 bases). Germline assignment: CDR1 SNHLY and CDR2 FYNNEI. The V end lost 8 bases, the J end lost 3 bases, and 11 bases lay between the germline ends. The CDR3 spans 12 residues. The CDR3 reads CASAGGGYEQYF. CDR3 in DNA: TGTGCCAGCGCAGGGGGAGGCTACGAGCAGTACTTC.

Here the CDR3 DNA reads TGTGCCAGCAGCCCCTACTACGAGCAGTACTTC. It yields the protein CASSPYYEQYF. V usage is TRBV28 and J usage is TRBJ2-7, with D unresolved. The CDR3 spans 11 residues. V lost 6 bases and J lost 3, with 6 bases in between. From germline, CDR1 is MDHEN and CDR2 SYDVKM.

The rearrangement uses TRBV27 and TRBJ1-2, with no clear D. In germline, CDR1 is MNHEY, CDR2 SMNVEV (reference sequence). CDR3 size: 14 residues. Trimming removed 6 bases at V and 5 bases at J, with 16 bases between. The CDR3, as DNA: TGTGCCAGCAGCCTAACCGGTAGCAAATATGGCTACACCTTC. Protein: CASSLTGSKYGYTF.

The gene calls are TRBV19 and TRBJ2-4; a weak D match, TRBD1 (5 bases). V lost 1 base and J 3 bases, leaving 10 bases between the germline ends. Per germline, CDR1 LNHDA and CDR2 SQIVND (reference sequence). The CDR3 spans 15 residues. In DNA form, the CDR3 reads TGTGCCAGTAGTATAGGCAGACAGAGCAAAAACATTCAGTACTTC. Translated, it gives CASSIGRQSKNIQYF.

CDR3 sequence (DNA): TGTGCCAGCAGTGAAGCTGCCAGGGGGCAAGCTTTCTTT. Amino acid sequence: CASSEAARGQAFF. The V gene is TRBV6-1, the J gene TRBJ1-1, with 8 bases aligning to TRBD1. Germline lookup yields CDR1 MNHNS and CDR2 SASEGT. This CDR3 spans 13 amino acids. V shed 0 bases, J shed 9 bases, and the junction held 3 bases outside the gene matches.